This passage covers 5 T cell receptor beta chains from one sample sequenced in a study of cytomegalovirus exposure and HLA in healthy donors. Data came from immunoSEQ multiplex PCR; TCRdb stores just in-frame clones and leaves some out. The profile covers 200,000 to 300,000 clones, with more than 75% appearing a single time and about 12% taken by the ten largest. What was sequenced was PBMCs. These receptor sequences come from a man between 18 and 29 years old in good health and CMV-seropositive.

This sequence joins TRBV7-9 and TRBJ2-7; 7 positions match TRBD2. Germline V lookup: CDR1 SEHNR, CDR2 FQNEAQ (reference sequence). V shed 0 bases and J 2 bases; nucleotides not matched to a gene: 4. The CDR3 is made up of 15 amino acids. The CDR3 loop is CASSLAGGRPYEQYF. CDR3 nucleotides: TGTGCCAGCAGCTTAGCGGGGGGGAGGCCCTACGAGCAGTACTTC.

This rearrangement joins TRBV5-6 to TRBJ2-1; D remains ambiguous. Germline CDR1 reads SGHDT; CDR2 reads YYEEEE. CDR3 size: 18 residues. V was trimmed by 1 base and J by 0 bases, leaving 17 bases between them. CDR3 region: CASSLLLATPSSYNEQFF. DNA for the CDR3: TGTGCCAGCAGCTTGCTGCTGGCCACTCCAAGCTCCTACAATGAGCAGTTCTTC.

The chain couples TRBV10-3 to TRBJ1-5; D may be TRBD1 (5 bases). The CDR3 runs to 12 residues. The germline V and J ends were trimmed by 3 bases and 5 bases, with 5 bases remaining between them. Per germline, CDR1 ENHRY and CDR2 SYGVKD. The CDR3 region has the DNA TGTGCCATCAGTGACAGGGATCAGCCCCAGCATTTT. This sequence encodes CAISDRDQPQHF.

Comment on this clone: The sample contains more than one DNA sequence encoding this CDR3. The chain couples TRBV10-3 to TRBJ2-7; tentative D call: TRBD1 (6 bases). V shed 6 bases and J shed 1 base, with 7 bases lying between them. Looked up from germline, CDR1 is ENHRY and CDR2 is SYGVKD. This CDR3 has 12 residues. The CDR3 bases are TGTGCCATCAGGGACAGTTCCTACGAGCAGTACTTC. This codes for CAIRDSSYEQYF.

The chain recombines TRBV28 with TRBJ1-5; 7 bases line up with TRBD1. The J segment lost 5 bases and the V segment lost 11 bases, leaving 27 bases of the junction unmatched. The germline V gene has CDR1 MDHEN and CDR2 SYDVKM. The CDR3 sequence is 19 residues long. CDR3 DNA: TGTGCCCACAGGGGTTTACTGGGAGTTCAGGGGGGAACCCATCAGCCCCAGCATTTT. Amino acid sequence: CAHRGLLGVQGGTHQPQHF. The whole variable domain, remainder taken from reference TRBV28 and TRBJ1-5, is DVKVTQSSRYLVKRTGEKVFLECVQDMDHENMFWYRQDPGLGLRLIYFSYDVKMKEKGDIPEGYSVSREKKERFSLILESASTNQTSMYLCAHRGLLGVQGGTHQPQHFGDGTRLSIL.